These T cell receptor beta chains were read from a single sample in a study of cytomegalovirus exposure and HLA in healthy donors. Clones were read by immunoSEQ multiplex PCR, and TCRdb kept only the in-frame ones, dropping some. The sample has approximately 280,000 clones; around 90% are singletons. What was sequenced was PBMCs. All receptors derive from a woman under 30 in good health and CMV-seronegative. Both conserved end residues are part of each CDR3. A D gene is named only where the DNA matches it firmly. Clone size is not always given. Where it is, it says once, few, many or a class for expanded clones.

clone_size,v_call,j_call,d_call,cdr3_nt,cdr3_aa
-,TRBV7-3,TRBJ2-1,TRBD1,TGTGCCAGCAGCTTAAACGGGGGACAGGCCCCCTACAATGAGCAGTTCTTC,CASSLNGGQAPYNEQFF
-,TRBV4-1,TRBJ1-2,-,TGCGCCAGCAGCCACACAGGCTATGGCTACACCTTC,CASSHTGYGYTF
-,TRBV4-1,TRBJ1-3,TRBD1,TGCGCCAGCAGCCAAGTACTCCGGGACAGAGGAAACACCATATATTTT,CASSQVLRDRGNTIYF
-,TRBV4-2,TRBJ1-3,-,TGTGCCAGCAGCCTTTCGGACAGAACCTACTCTGGAAACACCATATATTTT,CASSLSDRTYSGNTIYF
-,TRBV21-1,TRBJ1-1,-,TGTGCCAGCAGCAAAGAGGTCGGGGGGGCGAACACTGAAGCTTTCTTT,CASSKEVGGANTEAFF
-,TRBV7-9,TRBJ2-3,-,TGTGCCAGCAGCTTAGATCTAGGGGGGGCCGGTACGCAGTATTTT,CASSLDLGGAGTQYF
many,TRBV7-3,TRBJ2-1,-,TGTGCCAGCAGCCACGGGCCGGGAAAGCAGTTCTTC,CASSHGPGKQFF
-,TRBV10-3,TRBJ1-2,TRBD1,TGTGCCATCAGTGAGACGCTCCCGGGACAGGGCTTCTACACCTTC,CAISETLPGQGFYTF
-,TRBV27,TRBJ2-7,TRBD1,TGTGCCAGCAGTTTGACAGGGGGGCGCGAGCAGTACTTC,CASSLTGGREQYF
-,TRBV7-8,TRBJ1-1,-,TGTGCCAGCAGCTTAGGGGTCTCGGGGAACACTGAAGCTTTCTTT,CASSLGVSGNTEAFF
few,TRBV10-3,TRBJ1-2,TRBD1,TGTGCCATCATGTTGGACAGGGGGCTTAACTATGGCTACACCTTC,CAIMLDRGLNYGYTF
-,TRBV25-1,TRBJ1-2,-,TGTGCCAGCAGTCACACTAACTATGGCTACACCTTC,CASSHTNYGYTF
-,TRBV6-5,TRBJ2-7,-,TGTGCCAGCAGTTACAGCAGGGTAGGCGAGCAGTACTTC,CASSYSRVGEQYF
-,TRBV12-5,TRBJ1-6,-,TGTGCTAGTGGTTTGGACCTAACAGGGAGCTCCTATAATTCACCCCTCCACTTT,CASGLDLTGSSYNSPLHF
-,TRBV2,TRBJ1-4,-,TGTGCCAGCAGTCGGACAGAGACTAATGAAAAACTGTTTTTT,CASSRTETNEKLFF